Listed below are T cell receptor beta chains from one sample, sequenced in a study of post-analysis software for immune sequencing data. Each CDR3 protein gets one entry after TCRdb re-called the PCR reads with MiXCR. The sample consists of some 700,000 distinct CDR3 sequences, around 60% of them appearing once. The sequenced sample consisted of blood. The receptor source for this set is a girl aged 2 to 9 with multiple sclerosis. Both conserved end residues are part of each CDR3. Fields, in order: V gene, J gene, clone size, CDR3 protein. A row's size may be missing; if present it is once, few, many or a size class.

TRBV6-2/TRBV6-3	TRBJ2-6	.	CASSYFHRGVTNVLTF
TRBV12-3/TRBV12-4	TRBJ2-5	few	CASSSIPGGQGRREQYF
TRBV9	TRBJ2-7	.	CASSVEAHPREQYF
TRBV29-1	TRBJ2-6	.	CSVEEHKASGANVLTF
TRBV7-2	TRBJ2-3	.	CASTTRGPIPTDTQYF
TRBV7-2	TRBJ2-5	few	CASSFVWAQETQYF
TRBV7-9	TRBJ2-1	.	CASSPQGGFNEQFF
TRBV9	TRBJ1-2	.	CASSGGGDRFYGYTF
TRBV6-6	TRBJ2-7	many	CASSRGTGGYEQYF
TRBV29-1	TRBJ2-3	.	CSVGAGPDTQYF
TRBV29-1	TRBJ2-4	few	CSVEELAKNIQYF
TRBV7-2	.	few	CASSLYGTSETYEQYF
TRBV29-1	TRBJ2-1	.	CSVRTGGLGNEQFF
TRBV6-5	TRBJ1-1	.	CASSPQTGGYTEAFF
TRBV10-2	.	once	CASSGLGQGAYEQYF
TRBV7-9	TRBJ2-1	once	CASSLDGGGVEQFF
TRBV29-1	TRBJ2-7	.	CSVNTGANYEQYF
TRBV4-2	TRBJ2-1	once	CASWPTGEGYNEQFF
TRBV10-3	TRBJ2-3	.	CAISQGLTSTDTQYF
TRBV9	.	.	CASSVEGGGSYNEQYF
TRBV2	TRBJ2-1	.	CASRGGRESEQFF